This T cell receptor beta chain was observed in a study of regulatory T cells in long-lasting Graves disease. Findings of the study overall: Limited samples may have lowered accuracy. Favored usage of TRBV28, TRBJ1-2 and TRBJ2-5 was recorded in persistent disease.

On this clonotype itself: What it binds is not known.

V was clipped by 5 bases and J by 2 bases; unmatched bases: 7. The germline V gene encodes CDR1 SQVTM and CDR2 ANQGSEA. The CDR3 is 15 residues long. The time point denotes: persistent/refractory GD, antithyroid drugs over 5 years with positive TRAb. The TCR library used RNA extracted from PBMCs. CDR3 regions were amplified by Arm-PCR using iRepertoire HTBI primers to build TCR beta libraries. TCRdb called the multiplex PCR reads again in MiXCR, with one record for every CDR3 protein. There are approximately 380,000 distinct CDR3 sequences in the sample; roughly 20% occur only once, and around 21% lies in the top ten.

Sequences were derived from peripheral blood mononuclear cells (PBMCs), sampled when the disease was refractory, from a patient treated with antithyroid drugs. J is TRBJ2-5 and V is TRBV29-1; TRBD2 matches at 11 bases. The origin of this receptor is a female donor with Graves disease. This chain's CDR3 is CSVLPGLAVQETQYF. DNA for the CDR3: TGCAGCGTTCTGCCGGGACTAGCGGTTCAAGAGACCCAGTACTTC.